Following are 25 T cell receptor beta chains from one sample sequenced in a study of PD-L1 blockade in urothelial cancer. The table came from immunoSEQ multiplex PCR; TCRdb's copy has only in-frame clones and leaves some out. The repertoire includes approximately 45,000 clones, roughly four fifths of them detected once, and approximately 1.7% sits in the top ten. Stated time point: pretreatment peripheral blood. The source material was PBMCs, sampled around atezolizumab (anti-PD-L1) treatment. The origin of the receptors is a man aged 50 or older with urothelial cancer.

J is TRBJ1-3 and V is TRBV2, with TRBD1 identical over 7 bases. The V gene end was trimmed by 6 bases and the J gene end by 4 bases; junction bases not matched to a gene: 9. The CDR3 is made up of 15 amino acids. The germline V gene encodes CDR1 SNHLY and CDR2 FYNNEI. The CDR3 loop reads CASSATQGLGNTIYF. CDR3 in DNA: TGTGCCAGCAGCGCTACACAGGGGTTGGGAAACACCATATATTTT.

The CDR3 coding sequence is TGTGCCAGCAGTAAACTAGCGACCACCTACAATGAGCAGTTCTTC. Amino acids: CASSKLATTYNEQFF. The chain uses TRBV28 and TRBJ2-1, with 7 bases fitting TRBD2. V lost 5 bases to trimming and J lost 2 bases; unmatched junction nucleotides: 6. This CDR3 region has 15 residues. The V gene's germline CDR1 is MDHEN and CDR2 SYDVKM. The entire variable domain, with the rest obtained from reference TRBV28 and TRBJ2-1, is as follows: DVKVTQSSRYLVKRTGEKVFLECVQDMDHENMFWYRQDPGLGLRLIYFSYDVKMKEKGDIPEGYSVSREKKERFSLILESASTNQTSMYLCASSKLATTYNEQFFGPGTRLTVL.

J is TRBJ1-2 and V is TRBV10-1; D possibly corresponds to TRBD1 (6 bases). Trimming shortened V by 3 bases and J by 6 bases, and 11 bases separated the two germline ends. This CDR3 region has 13 residues. CDR1 and CDR2 (germline): WNHNN, SYGVQD (reference sequence). The CDR3 reads CASSEQQGHGYTF. In DNA, the CDR3 is TGCGCCAGCAGTGAACAACAGGGCCATGGCTACACCTTC.

The V gene is TRBV7-2, the J gene TRBJ2-3, with 9 bases lining up with TRBD2. The V segment lost 4 bases and the J segment 3 bases; nucleotides outside the gene matches: 17. The length of the CDR3 is 19 residues. Germline values: CDR1 SGHTA, CDR2 FQGNSA. CDR3 amino acids: CASSWTSGGPTSRTDTQYF. The CDR3 nucleotides are TGTGCCAGCAGCTGGACAAGCGGGGGGCCGACTAGCCGAACAGATACGCAGTATTTT.

The gene calls are TRBV5-1 and TRBJ1-1, with 8 bases fitting TRBD1. Per the germline V gene, CDR1 is SGHRS and CDR2 is YFSETQ. Germline trimming cut 0 bases from V and 1 base from J; bases unmatched to any gene: 5. The CDR3 consists of 16 residues. DNA of the CDR3: TGCGCCAGCAGCTTGGCCAATCAGGGGGCGAACACTGAAGCTTTCTTT. It is translated as CASSLANQGANTEAFF.

V and J are TRBV7-6 and TRBJ2-7, with D perhaps TRBD2 (5 bases). Trimming removed 1 base from V and 3 bases from J, with 13 bases in between. Looked up from germline, CDR1 is SGHVS and CDR2 is FNYEAQ. The CDR3 has 15 amino acids. Here the CDR3 DNA reads TGTGCCAGCAGCTTAGGTCCGGGGTCAAACTACGAGCAGTACTTC. Its protein product is CASSLGPGSNYEQYF.

This rearrangement joins TRBV19 to TRBJ1-1, with 8 positions matching TRBD1. The CDR3 spans 15 residues. Germline CDR1 is LNHDA and CDR2 is SQIVND (reference sequence). Unmatched junction bases numbered 7, after V lost 4 bases and J lost 3 bases. CDR3 loop: CASSNTGGRDTEAFF. The CDR3 nucleotides are TGTGCCAGTAGTAATACAGGGGGTAGAGACACTGAAGCTTTCTTT.

V and J are TRBV6-1 and TRBJ1-1; D call uncertain. V was clipped by 6 bases and J by 10 bases, with 9 bases between them. Germline values: CDR1 MNHNS, CDR2 SASEGT. This CDR3 region has 10 residues. Here the CDR3 reads CASSWAGAFF. DNA for the CDR3: TGTGCCAGCAGCTGGGCCGGAGCTTTCTTT.

This chain joins TRBV5-5 and TRBJ2-5; D might be TRBD2 (6 bases). The CDR3 runs to 16 residues. V lost 4 bases and J 5 bases, leaving 21 bases between the germline ends. Germline CDR1 SGHKS, CDR2 YYEKEE (reference sequence). This CDR3 is CASSTSWGLFPETQYF. The CDR3 DNA follows: TGTGCCAGCAGCACCTCTTGGGGACTGTTCCCGGAGACCCAGTACTTC.

The chain links TRBV5-1 to TRBJ2-7; 11 bases align to TRBD2. Germline CDR1 SGHRS, CDR2 YFSETQ. This CDR3 is built from 14 residues. The V gene end was trimmed by 4 bases and the J gene end by 4 bases; junction bases not matched to a gene: 4. CDR3 protein: CASSPGTSGYEQYF. CDR3 DNA: TGCGCCAGCAGCCCCGGGACTAGCGGTTACGAGCAGTACTTC.

This rearrangement joins TRBV19 to TRBJ2-1; D may be TRBD2 (6 bases). This CDR3 is 16 amino acids long. Trimming shortened V by 4 bases and J by 5 bases, and 18 bases separated the two germline ends. Germline CDR1 LNHDA, CDR2 SQIVND (reference sequence). The CDR3 DNA sequence: TGTGCCAGTAGTAAGAGGGACTTTGTTTCGAACAATGAGCAGTTCTTC. Encoded protein: CASSKRDFVSNNEQFF.

DNA for the CDR3: TGTGCCAGCAGCTTAGTAGCGGGACCGCCCAGTGAGCAGTTCTTC. This gives the protein CASSLVAGPPSEQFF. This sequence joins TRBV7-2 and TRBJ2-1, with 8 bases that match TRBD2. The CDR3 covers 15 residues. The J segment lost 9 bases and the V segment lost 1 base, leaving 8 bases of the junction unmatched. Germline V CDR1 and CDR2: SGHTA, FQGNSA.

This chain joins TRBV6-1 and TRBJ2-1; D is possibly TRBD1 (6 bases). The CDR3 runs 13 residues. Trimming stripped 5 bases from V and 4 bases from J, with 9 bases between. Germline V gene data show CDR1 as MNHNS and CDR2 as SASEGT. CDR3 amino acids: CASSPDSYNEQFF. Written as DNA, the CDR3 is TGTGCCAGCAGTCCGGACAGTTACAATGAGCAGTTCTTC.

V usage is TRBV7-2 and J usage is TRBJ1-5, with unresolved D. V was pared by 1 base and J by 3 bases, with 7 bases between. CDR1 SGHTA and CDR2 FQGNSA come from the germline V gene. This CDR3 has 14 amino acids. CDR3 amino acids: CASSLGQFNQPQHF. CDR3 sequence (DNA): TGTGCCAGCAGCTTAGGGCAGTTCAATCAGCCCCAGCATTTT.

This clone showed up just a few times. The chain recombines TRBV5-1 with TRBJ2-7; 11 nucleotides agree with TRBD2. V was clipped by 2 bases and J by 5 bases; unmatched bases: 6. The CDR3 runs to 15 residues. Germline assignment: CDR1 SGHRS and CDR2 YFSETQ. The CDR3 DNA reads as TGCGCCAGCAGCTTTAGCGGGAGGGCCTTCGACGAGCAGTACTTC. Its translation is CASSFSGRAFDEQYF. The full variable domain, completed using reference TRBV5-1 and TRBJ2-7, is KAGVTQTPRYLIKTRGQQVTLSCSPISGHRSVSWYQQTPGQGLQFLFEYFSETQRNKGNFPGRFSGRQFSNSRSEMNVSTLELGDSALYLCASSFSGRAFDEQYFGPGTRLTVT.

The chain uses TRBV4-1 and TRBJ1-2; D possibly corresponds to TRBD1 (6 bases). This CDR3 has 14 amino acids. Trimming pared 0 bases from V and 2 bases from J, leaving 7 bases between. Germline CDR1 reads MGHRA; CDR2 reads YSYEKL. CDR3 bases: TGCGCCAGCAGCCAAGAGGACAGCAACTATGGCTACACCTTC. Amino acids: CASSQEDSNYGYTF.

This chain links TRBV5-1 with TRBJ1-5; TRBD1 matches at 9 bases. The CDR3 contains 17 residues. V shed 1 base, J shed 6 bases, and the junction held 11 bases outside the gene matches. Germline V gene sequence: CDR1 SGHRS, CDR2 YFSETQ. CDR3 coding DNA: TGCGCCAGCAGCTTGAGGCCGGGACAGGGAGAAGGTCAGCCCCAGCATTTT. Its translation: CASSLRPGQGEGQPQHF.

This chain links TRBV6-6 with TRBJ1-4, with D unresolved. The CDR3 runs 16 residues. The germline CDR1 and CDR2 sequences are MNHNY and SVGAGI (reference sequence). The germline V and J ends were trimmed by 0 bases and 0 bases, with 8 bases remaining between them. CDR3 loop: CASSYSLGSTNEKLFF. The CDR3 coding sequence is TGTGCCAGCAGTTACTCGCTAGGATCAACTAATGAAAAACTGTTTTTT.

The rearrangement joins TRBV11-2 to TRBJ2-7; 12 bases are shared with TRBD2. CDR3 size: 14 residues. V shed 5 bases, J shed 7 bases, and the junction held 6 bases outside the gene matches. The germline CDR1 and CDR2 sequences are SGHAT and FQNNGV. For the CDR3, the DNA is TGTGCCAGCAGCAAACTAGCGGGAGGAGGGGAGCAGTACTTC. Its translation: CASSKLAGGGEQYF.

The CDR3 DNA reads as TGTGCCAGCAGCCTTCAGGGATATCTTTATGGCTACACCTTC. Protein: CASSLQGYLYGYTF. The rearrangement links TRBV13 to TRBJ1-2; D perhaps matches TRBD1 (5 bases). CDR1 is PRHDT and CDR2 is FYEKMQ in the germline V gene (reference sequence). This CDR3 is built from 14 residues. V was shortened by 5 bases and J by 5 bases, with 15 bases between the two germline ends.

The chain is built from TRBV15 and TRBJ2-7; weak D call: TRBD2 (5 bases). The CDR3 spans 14 residues. Per germline, CDR1 LNHNV and CDR2 YYDKDF (reference sequence). V was cut by 0 bases and J by 4 bases, with 10 bases left in between. The CDR3 sequence: CATSRDQRGYEQYF. The CDR3 DNA follows: TGTGCCACCAGCAGAGATCAACGAGGGTACGAGCAGTACTTC.

The chain links TRBV5-1 to TRBJ1-2, with TRBD1 identical over 8 bases. With 0 bases clipped from V and 3 bases from J, the junction kept 4 bases outside the gene matches. Germline V CDR1 and CDR2: SGHRS, YFSETQ. This CDR3 region has 15 residues. The CDR3 here is CASSLVGGQDYGYTF. CDR3 nucleotides: TGCGCCAGCAGCTTGGTGGGGGGACAGGACTATGGCTACACCTTC.

The chain employs TRBV19 and TRBJ2-1; TRBD2 matches at 15 bases. This CDR3 spans 16 amino acids. The V segment lost 0 bases and the J segment 9 bases; nucleotides outside the gene matches: 3. In germline, CDR1 is LNHDA, CDR2 SQIVND (reference sequence). The CDR3 DNA sequence: TGTGCCAGTAGTATAGACGGACTAGCGGGAGGGGTTGAGCAGTTCTTC. Amino acids: CASSIDGLAGGVEQFF.

V usage is TRBV5-4 and J usage is TRBJ1-1; D not resolved. The CDR3 is made up of 15 amino acids. Trimming removed 4 bases from V and 4 bases from J, with 17 bases in between. Germline V gene data show CDR1 as SGHNT and CDR2 as YYREEE (reference sequence). The CDR3 coding sequence is TGTGCCAGCAGCAAGAGCCGGAGCAAGGTCACTGAAGCTTTCTTT. Translating it yields CASSKSRSKVTEAFF.

The chain is built from TRBV7-9 and TRBJ2-3; 10 bases line up with TRBD2. Germline trimming cut 5 bases from V and 1 base from J; bases unmatched to any gene: 3. The V gene's germline CDR1 is SEHNR and CDR2 FQNEAQ (reference sequence). This CDR3 is 15 amino acids long. CDR3: CASSLTSGRTDTQYF. The DNA of the CDR3 is TGTGCCAGCAGCCTGACTAGCGGGCGCACAGATACGCAGTATTTT.